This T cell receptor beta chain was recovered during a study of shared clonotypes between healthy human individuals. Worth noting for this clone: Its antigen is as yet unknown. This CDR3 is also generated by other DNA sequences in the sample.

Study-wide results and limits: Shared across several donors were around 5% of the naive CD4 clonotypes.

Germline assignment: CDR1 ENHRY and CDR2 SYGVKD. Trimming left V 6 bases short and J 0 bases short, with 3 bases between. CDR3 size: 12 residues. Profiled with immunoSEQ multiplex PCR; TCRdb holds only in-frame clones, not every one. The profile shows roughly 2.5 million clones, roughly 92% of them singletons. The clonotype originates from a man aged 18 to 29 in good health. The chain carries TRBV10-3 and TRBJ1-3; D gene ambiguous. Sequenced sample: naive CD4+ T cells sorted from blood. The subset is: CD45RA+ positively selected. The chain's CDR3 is CAIRSSGNTIYF. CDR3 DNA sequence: TGTGCCATCAGGAGCTCTGGAAACACCATATATTTT.